Listed here are 5 T cell receptor beta chains from one sample, sequenced in a study of Ad26.COV2.S vaccination and SARS-CoV-2 variants. The data were produced by immunoSEQ multiplex PCR, yet TCRdb's version contains in-frame clones alone and is incomplete. The top ten clones hold around 2% of a sample with more than 300,000 clones, around four fifths of them seen once. Treatment denoted: some 20 received Ad26.COV2.S at low or high dose, single or two shots; about five received placebo; per-sample allocation not given. Specimen acquisition occurred on day 63 following the initial vaccine or placebo injection. Specimen: peripheral blood, collected in a trial of Ad26.COV2.S vaccine versus placebo. Receptors originate from a person between 18 and 65 years old who received the Ad26.COV2.S COVID-19 vaccine or a placebo.

This chain links TRBV5-1 with TRBJ2-1; the D gene is possibly TRBD1 (7 bases). Germline CDR1 SGHRS, CDR2 YFSETQ. This CDR3 has 13 residues. V shed 0 bases and J shed 9 bases, with 10 bases lying between them. The CDR3 is CASSLAGGPEQFF. The CDR3 DNA sequence: TGCGCCAGCAGCTTGGCAGGGGGGCCTGAGCAGTTCTTC.

V is TRBV15 and J is TRBJ2-1, with 11 bases aligning to TRBD2. Germline V gives CDR1 LNHNV, CDR2 YYDKDF (reference sequence). The V and J ends lost 1 base and 4 bases, in that order; junction bases with no gene match: 6. The CDR3 sequence is 17 residues long. The CDR3 DNA follows: TGTGCCACCAGCAGAGTTAGCGGGGGGGCCGGGTACAATGAGCAGTTCTTC. Amino acid sequence: CATSRVSGGAGYNEQFF.

The chain carries TRBV7-2 and TRBJ1-3; TRBD1 is a possible D gene (5 bases). Germline V gives CDR1 SGHTA, CDR2 FQGNSA. Trimming pared 6 bases from V and 0 bases from J, leaving 12 bases between. The CDR3 is made up of 15 amino acids. The CDR3, as DNA: TGTGCCAGCAGGCCGACAGTATCCTCTGGAAACACCATATATTTT. It codes for CASRPTVSSGNTIYF.

This CDR3 reads CASSYNRENTEAFF. CDR3 bases: TGTGCCAGCAGTTACAACAGGGAGAACACTGAAGCTTTCTTT. The chain links TRBV6-5 to TRBJ1-1, with a tentative D call TRBD1 (6 bases). V was pared by 2 bases and J by 1 base, with 8 bases between. The CDR3 loop spans 14 amino acids. The germline gives CDR1 MNHEY, CDR2 SVGAGI.

This clone was seen just once. The gene calls are TRBV7-2 and TRBJ1-3; D ambiguous. Per the germline V gene, CDR1 is SGHTA and CDR2 is FQGNSA. The CDR3 loop spans 14 amino acids. Deletions cut 5 bases from V and 4 bases from J, with 12 bases between. This chain's CDR3 is CASSLSYRGNTIYF. In DNA, the CDR3 is TGTGCCAGCAGCCTAAGTTATCGGGGAAACACCATATATTTT.